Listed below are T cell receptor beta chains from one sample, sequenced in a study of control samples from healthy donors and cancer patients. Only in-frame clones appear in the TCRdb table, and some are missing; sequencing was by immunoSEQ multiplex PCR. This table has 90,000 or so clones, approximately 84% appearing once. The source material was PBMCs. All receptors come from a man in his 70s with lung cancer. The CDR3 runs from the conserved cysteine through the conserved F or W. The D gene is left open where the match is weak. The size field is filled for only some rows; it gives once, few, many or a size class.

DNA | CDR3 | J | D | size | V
TGTGCCAGCAGTTTATCCGGACAGGGGGCGCGAATCGAGCAGTACTTC | CASSLSGQGARIEQYF | TRBJ2-7 | TRBD1 | NA | TRBV27
TGCGCCAGCCACCGGGACCGATCCTACGAGCAGTACTTC | CASHRDRSYEQYF | TRBJ2-7 | NA | NA | TRBV5-1
TGTGCCAGTAGTTTGGGACTAGCGGCGTACAATGAGCAGTTCTTC | CASSLGLAAYNEQFF | TRBJ2-1 | TRBD2 | NA | TRBV19
TGTGCCAGCAGCCAAGAGCCCGGATCACCCCTCCACTTT | CASSQEPGSPLHF | TRBJ1-6 | NA | NA | TRBV3-1/TRBV3-2
TGTGCCAGCAGCTCCCGAGGGGGGAACGAGCAGTACTTC | CASSSRGGNEQYF | TRBJ2-7 | NA | NA | TRBV7-3
TGTGCCAGCACGCACCGCTTCGACACCGGGGAGCTGTTTTTT | CASTHRFDTGELFF | TRBJ2-2 | NA | NA | TRBV6-6
TGTGCCAGCAGCAACCTTGGGTCTAGCAATCAGCCCCAGCATTTT | CASSNLGSSNQPQHF | TRBJ1-5 | NA | NA | TRBV5-4
TGTGCCAGCAGCTTAGGACAGGGTGGGAACACTGAAGCTTTCTTT | CASSLGQGGNTEAFF | TRBJ1-1 | TRBD1 | NA | TRBV11-2
TGTGCCAGCAGCTTAGCGGGGGCGGGGTTGAATGAGCAGTTCTTC | CASSLAGAGLNEQFF | TRBJ2-1 | NA | NA | TRBV7-9
TGTGCCAGCAGCCCAATCGGGGGGCGGGACACCGGGGAGCTGTTTTTT | CASSPIGGRDTGELFF | TRBJ2-2 | NA | NA | TRBV11-2
TGTGCCAGCAGCTCCACTGGACAGGGCTCCTACAATGAGCAGTTCTTC | CASSSTGQGSYNEQFF | TRBJ2-1 | TRBD1 | NA | TRBV7-9
TGCAGCGTTGAAGGGGGAACAGGGGGCGGAAAACTGTTTTTT | CSVEGGTGGGKLFF | TRBJ1-4 | TRBD1 | NA | TRBV29-1
TGTGCCAGCAGTTTTCAGGGGGCCCTCGATCAGCCCCAGCATTTT | CASSFQGALDQPQHF | TRBJ1-5 | TRBD1 | NA | TRBV28
TGTGCCAGCAGCAAAAGGTGGGACAGGGGAGGACAGCCCCAGCATTTT | CASSKRWDRGGQPQHF | TRBJ1-5 | NA | NA | TRBV21-1
TGTGCCAGTAGTTTGGACCACTCCTACGAGCAGTACTTC | CASSLDHSYEQYF | TRBJ2-7 | NA | NA | TRBV19
TGTGCCAGCAGCCGCCTGGGACAGGGAAACACTGAAGCTTTCTTT | CASSRLGQGNTEAFF | TRBJ1-1 | TRBD1 | NA | TRBV3-1/TRBV3-2
TGTGCCAGCAGCCAAGATCTGGCGGGGGGGCTAGATACGCAGTATTTT | CASSQDLAGGLDTQYF | TRBJ2-3 | TRBD2 | few | TRBV3-1/TRBV3-2
TGTGCCAGCAGCTTAACCCGGTCCAATGAGCAGTTCTTC | CASSLTRSNEQFF | TRBJ2-1 | NA | NA | TRBV7-3
TGTGCCAGCGGACGTGGCGGGCCCGGCACGATGAACACTGAAGCTTTCTTT | CASGRGGPGTMNTEAFF | TRBJ1-1 | NA | NA | TRBV9
TGTGCCAGCAGCTCGGGACAGGGGTTAGGCGAGCAGTACTTC | CASSSGQGLGEQYF | TRBJ2-7 | TRBD1 | NA | TRBV7-3